The next 2 T cell receptor beta chains were all read from a single sample in a study of T cell responses to AZD1222 COVID-19 vaccine. The repertoire was sequenced with immunoSEQ multiplex PCR; TCRdb's copy has only in-frame clones and lacks some. This sample carries 140,000 to 150,000 clones, approximately 94% of them seen once, and the ten largest clones take more than 8.5%. The source was peripheral blood, collected on day 0 of AZD1222 vaccination. These receptors all come from an adult in good health.

The chain uses TRBV27 and TRBJ1-1; no clear D gene. The V gene's germline CDR1 is MNHEY and CDR2 SMNVEV (reference sequence). V was pared by 5 bases and J by 0 bases, with 7 bases between. This CDR3 contains 13 residues. CDR3 DNA sequence: TGTGCCAGCAGTCCTGGACTGAACACTGAAGCTTTCTTT. Residues: CASSPGLNTEAFF.

This clone was picked up one time. The V gene is TRBV11-2, the J gene TRBJ2-5; 7 bases fit TRBD2. Germline V gene sequence: CDR1 SGHAT, CDR2 FQNNGV. V was clipped by 4 bases and J by 7 bases; unmatched bases: 15. The CDR3 is 16 residues long. CDR3 sequence (DNA): TGTGCCAGCAGCTCCGGGACTACTGGGGGTTTTTGGACCCAGTACTTC. It translates to CASSSGTTGGFWTQYF.